A selection of T cell receptor beta chains follows, all from one sample in a study of regulatory T cells. Data came from immunoSEQ multiplex PCR; TCRdb stores just in-frame clones and leaves some out. Of fewer than 20,000 clones listed, approximately 80% are singletons. The sequenced material came from conventional CD4+ T cells sorted from blood. These receptors all come from a person aged 25 to 39 with CD3G deficiency. Both conserved end residues are part of each CDR3. The D gene is left open where the match is weak. Where a row states a size, it is once, few, many or the class of an expanded clone; other rows omit it.

V,J,size,D,CDR3,DNA
TRBV5-1,TRBJ1-1,NA,TRBD1,CASSLGTGRMNTEAFF,TGCGCCAGCAGCTTGGGGACAGGGCGCATGAACACTGAAGCTTTCTTT
TRBV19,TRBJ2-2,NA,TRBD2,CASSTPGGGTGELFF,TGTGCCAGTAGTACTCCGGGAGGAGGTACCGGGGAGCTGTTTTTT
TRBV7-6,TRBJ2-3,NA,TRBD2,CASSLRTSGDTQYF,TGTGCCAGCAGCCTCAGGACTAGCGGAGATACGCAGTATTTT
TRBV28,TRBJ1-6,NA,NA,CASRKSGSYNSPLHF,TGTGCCAGCAGAAAAAGTGGCTCCTATAATTCACCCCTCCACTTT
TRBV7-9,TRBJ2-7,NA,NA,CASSSGQKQYF,TGTGCCAGCAGCTCGGGACAAAAGCAGTACTTC
TRBV6-1,TRBJ1-2,NA,NA,CASSEGGGGSYGYTF,TGTGCCAGCAGTGAAGGAGGAGGGGGTTCCTATGGCTACACCTTC
TRBV28,TRBJ1-2,NA,NA,CASSLTARANTF,TGTGCCAGCAGTTTAACTGCGCGGGCCAACACCTTC
TRBV6-6,TRBJ2-7,NA,TRBD1,CASSRRQGYEQYF,TGTGCCAGCAGTCGGCGACAGGGGTACGAGCAGTACTTC
TRBV6-6,TRBJ2-7,NA,NA,CASSYLGGYEQYF,TGTGCCAGCAGTTATCTAGGGGGGTACGAGCAGTACTTC
TRBV27,TRBJ2-6,once,NA,CASSSTPPGTTGSGANVLTF,TGTGCCAGCAGTTCAACTCCCCCAGGCACTACTGGGTCTGGGGCCAACGTCCTGACTTTC
TRBV6-5,TRBJ1-2,NA,TRBD1,CASSRGQGIDYGYTF,TGTGCCAGCAGCAGGGGACAGGGGATCGACTATGGCTACACCTTC
TRBV6-1,TRBJ2-7,NA,NA,CASSARTVASYEQYF,TGTGCCAGCAGTGCCCGGACAGTCGCCTCCTACGAGCAGTACTTC
TRBV6-5,TRBJ1-6,NA,TRBD1,CASGSRGQGNSPLHF,TGTGCCAGCGGCTCCCGGGGACAGGGCAATTCACCCCTCCACTTT
TRBV21-1,TRBJ2-7,NA,NA,CASSKSPREHLYEQYF,TGTGCCAGCAGCAAATCTCCTCGCGAACACCTCTACGAGCAGTACTTC
TRBV7-9,TRBJ1-2,NA,NA,CASSFLVGRRYGYTF,TGTGCCAGCAGCTTCCTAGTCGGACGCCGCTATGGCTACACCTTC
TRBV11-2,TRBJ2-1,NA,NA,CASSLAFRSSYNEQFF,TGTGCCAGCAGCTTAGCGTTCAGGAGCTCCTACAATGAGCAGTTCTTC
TRBV19,TRBJ1-1,NA,TRBD1,CASSKNRGNTEAFF,TGTGCCAGTAGCAAGAACAGGGGGAACACTGAAGCTTTCTTT
TRBV6-1,TRBJ1-5,NA,NA,CASRGRAGQQPQHF,TGTGCCAGCAGAGGGAGGGCAGGGCAACAGCCCCAGCATTTT
TRBV5-1,TRBJ2-6,NA,NA,CASSVGMKSSGANVLTF,TGCGCCAGCAGCGTCGGGATGAAATCCTCTGGGGCCAACGTCCTGACTTTC
TRBV28,TRBJ1-1,NA,NA,CASSLSIGEGSEAFF,TGTGCCAGCAGTTTAAGCATTGGGGAGGGGTCTGAAGCTTTCTTT
TRBV5-1,TRBJ2-3,NA,NA,CASSPGVAAKDTQYF,TGCGCCAGCAGCCCTGGGGTAGCGGCCAAAGATACGCAGTATTTT
TRBV6-1,TRBJ1-1,NA,TRBD1,CASSTHRQGGTEAFF,TGTGCCAGCAGTACTCACCGACAGGGCGGCACTGAAGCTTTCTTT
TRBV5-1,TRBJ2-2,NA,NA,CASSLEVNTGELFF,TGCGCCAGCAGCTTGGAAGTGAACACCGGGGAGCTGTTTTTT
TRBV18,TRBJ2-7,once,NA,CASSPGTHEQYF,TGTGCCAGCTCACCCGGGACACACGAGCAGTACTTC
TRBV6-1,TRBJ1-1,NA,NA,CASSLEGHSTEAFF,TGTGCCAGCAGCCTAGAAGGGCACAGCACTGAAGCTTTCTTT
TRBV7-2,TRBJ1-6,NA,NA,CASSGGPRGRNNSPLHF,TGTGCCAGCAGCGGTGGCCCTAGGGGCAGAAATAATTCACCCCTCCACTTT
TRBV2,TRBJ1-2,NA,NA,CASRVSPLGYTF,TGTGCCAGCAGGGTCAGCCCCCTAGGCTACACCTTC
TRBV6-4,TRBJ2-7,NA,NA,CASSPGLTYEQYF,TGTGCCAGCAGTCCAGGGTTAACCTACGAGCAGTACTTC
TRBV6-6,TRBJ2-4,NA,TRBD1,CASSRDRGVAKNIQYF,TGTGCCAGCAGTCGGGACAGGGGGGTAGCCAAAAACATTCAGTACTTC
TRBV19,TRBJ2-1,NA,TRBD2,CATASGRAGGRNEQFF,TGTGCCACCGCTAGCGGGAGGGCCGGAGGTCGAAATGAGCAGTTCTTC
TRBV29-1,TRBJ2-1,NA,NA,CSVGRDGLVGQFF,TGCAGCGTTGGCAGGGACGGGTTGGTGGGGCAGTTCTTC
TRBV5-1,TRBJ1-1,NA,TRBD1,CASRQGFNTEAFF,TGCGCCAGCAGACAGGGGTTTAACACTGAAGCTTTCTTT
TRBV27,TRBJ1-2,NA,TRBD1,CASSRQGANYGYTF,TGTGCCAGCAGTCGACAGGGGGCGAACTATGGCTACACCTTC
TRBV7-9,TRBJ2-2,NA,NA,CASSSYREAGELFF,TGTGCCAGCAGTTCTTACAGGGAGGCCGGGGAGCTGTTTTTT
TRBV7-9,TRBJ2-3,NA,NA,CASSSGTRFRDTQYF,TGTGCCAGCAGCTCGGGGACCAGATTCCGAGATACGCAGTATTTT
TRBV5-1,TRBJ2-1,once,NA,CASSLSGASYNEQFF,TGCGCCAGCAGTCTTAGCGGAGCTTCCTACAATGAGCAGTTCTTC
TRBV28,TRBJ2-7,NA,TRBD1,CASRTGTGLGEQYF,TGTGCCAGCAGGACGGGGACAGGGCTCGGCGAGCAGTACTTC
TRBV28,TRBJ1-6,NA,NA,CASSPGGGSPLHF,TGTGCCAGCAGTCCCGGGGGGGGATCACCCCTCCACTTT
TRBV28,TRBJ1-1,NA,NA,CASTPVWGATEAFF,TGTGCCAGCACCCCTGTGTGGGGGGCGACTGAAGCTTTCTTT
TRBV7-9,TRBJ2-3,NA,TRBD1,CASSLRTGTSTDTQYF,TGTGCCAGCAGCTTACGGACAGGAACTAGCACAGATACGCAGTATTTT
TRBV11-2,TRBJ1-1,NA,NA,CASSLGDRKTEAFF,TGTGCCAGCAGCTTAGGCGACAGAAAAACTGAAGCTTTCTTT
TRBV18,TRBJ2-1,NA,NA,CASSRSRIGDNEQFF,TGTGCCAGCTCACGTAGCAGGATAGGGGACAATGAGCAGTTCTTC
TRBV6-1,TRBJ1-4,NA,NA,CASSATMRIEKLFF,TGTGCCAGCAGTGCTACTATGCGCATCGAAAAACTGTTTTTT
TRBV19,TRBJ2-1,NA,TRBD2,CASSMRSGSSGGKSNEQFF,TGTGCCAGTAGTATGAGATCGGGTTCTAGCGGGGGAAAAAGTAATGAGCAGTTCTTC
TRBV28,TRBJ1-6,NA,TRBD1,CASRRDRDLNSPLHF,TGTGCCAGCAGGAGGGACAGGGACCTTAATTCACCCCTCCACTTT
TRBV13,TRBJ2-7,NA,NA,CASSLGPGNSYEQYF,TGTGCCAGCAGCTTAGGCCCAGGGAATAGTTACGAGCAGTACTTC
TRBV28,TRBJ1-1,NA,NA,CASSLDVGWGPGTEAFF,TGTGCCAGCAGTTTAGACGTAGGGTGGGGTCCCGGCACTGAAGCTTTCTTT
TRBV28,TRBJ1-2,NA,NA,CASSSGTLYGYTF,TGTGCCAGCAGTTCCGGGACCCTCTATGGCTACACCTTC
TRBV6-1,TRBJ2-3,NA,NA,CASSQERGLGTDTQYF,TGTGCCAGCAGTCAAGAACGGGGGCTAGGCACAGATACGCAGTATTTT
TRBV6-1,TRBJ1-1,NA,TRBD1,CASSAHLGQSSPEAFF,TGTGCCAGCAGTGCCCACTTGGGACAGTCGTCCCCTGAAGCTTTCTTT
TRBV6-5,TRBJ1-5,NA,TRBD1,CASSYSRTGNNQPQHF,TGTGCCAGCAGTTACTCTCGGACAGGGAACAATCAGCCCCAGCATTTT
TRBV28,TRBJ1-5,NA,NA,CASSLGGGNHPQHF,TGTGCCAGCAGTTTGGGAGGGGGAAATCACCCCCAGCATTTT
TRBV28,TRBJ1-1,NA,NA,CASSLTRGKAFF,TGTGCCAGCAGTTTAACTCGGGGGAAAGCTTTCTTT
TRBV5-1,TRBJ2-3,NA,NA,CASSLGGTLADTQYF,TGCGCCAGCAGCTTAGGGGGGACCTTGGCAGATACGCAGTATTTT